The 20 T cell receptor beta chains listed next were all sequenced from one sample in a study of spatial heterogeneity in lung cancer. Indicated time point: sample taken at primary tumor resection. Frozen PBMC, nontumor lung or tumor provided whole RNA, which was sequenced unsorted. TCRdb recomputed calls from the 5' RACE reads with MiXCR, one row per CDR3 protein. The sample yields about 30,000 distinct CDR3 sequences, 7.5% to 9.5% seen once. Sequencing was performed on PBMCs, taken at surgery. The receptors shown here come from a female donor with early-stage non-small cell lung cancer.

This clonotype was counted a few times. The gene calls are TRBV7-9 and TRBJ1-2; D remains ambiguous. Trimming took 6 bases from V and 0 from J, leaving 14 bases between them. The CDR3 is 15 amino acids. Germline V CDR1 and CDR2: SEHNR, FQNEAQ (reference sequence). The CDR3 nucleotides are TGTGCCAGCAGGTACACAGCCGCTGCTAACTATGGCTACACCTTC. Its translation is CASRYTAAANYGYTF.

This clonotype is deemed large. V gene TRBV18 combines with J gene TRBJ1-2; D is undetermined. This CDR3 is 15 amino acids long. Germline CDR1 is KGHSH and CDR2 is LQKENI. V was cut by 3 bases and J by 4 bases, with 15 bases left in between. CDR3 in amino acids: CASSPPWGEGYGYTF. CDR3 sequence (DNA): TGTGCCAGCTCACCCCCCTGGGGTGAAGGCTATGGCTACACCTTC.

The table lists this clonotype with many counts. The chain is built from TRBV28 and TRBJ2-2, with TRBD2 as a possible D gene (6 bases). The CDR3 is 19 amino acids. Germline V lookup: CDR1 MDHEN, CDR2 SYDVKM. V dropped 2 bases and J dropped 1 base, with 20 bases sitting between them. As DNA, the CDR3 is TGTGCCAGCAGTTTAATCTTTTTTCTTGGCGGGAAGAACACCGGGGAGCTGTTTTTT. Residues: CASSLIFFLGGKNTGELFF.

The chain combines TRBV24-1 with TRBJ2-5; D might be TRBD1 (6 bases). CDR3 size: 15 residues. Trimming removed 2 bases at V and 2 bases at J, with 11 bases between. Per germline, CDR1 KGHDR and CDR2 SFDVKD. In DNA, the CDR3 is TGTGCCACCAGTGATTGGGCAGGGGAGCAAGAGACCCAGTACTTC. Protein: CATSDWAGEQETQYF.

The V and J genes are TRBV29-1 and TRBJ1-1, with D hard to call. The V end lost 6 bases, the J end lost 0 bases, and 14 bases lay between the germline ends. Germline V gives CDR1 SQVTM, CDR2 ANQGSEA. The CDR3 loop spans 14 amino acids. The CDR3 is CSVSQHAMNTEAFF. CDR3 in DNA: TGCAGCGTATCGCAACACGCTATGAACACTGAAGCTTTCTTT. The full variable domain, its missing parts supplied by reference TRBV29-1 and TRBJ1-1, is SAVISQKPSRDICQRGTSLTIQCQVDSQVTMMFWYRQQPGQSLTLIATANQGSEATYESGFVIDKFPISRPNLTFSTLTVSNMSPEDSSIYLCSVSQHAMNTEAFFGQGTRLTVV.

In this sample, this clonotype turned up many times. V and J are TRBV21-1 and TRBJ2-5; TRBD2 is the table's D call and was not checked against the DNA. TRBV21-1 is a pseudogene segment. The CDR3 sequence is 14 residues long. In nucleotides, the CDR3 is TGTGCCAGCCTTGACAGCCCTCCTACCGAGACCCAGTACTTC. Translation: CASLDSPPTETQYF.

This clonotype was seen more than once but under ten times. The chain is built from TRBV7-9 and TRBJ1-1; D gene uncertain. The V gene's germline CDR1 is SEHNR and CDR2 FQNEAQ (reference sequence). V was trimmed by 3 bases and J by 6 bases, leaving 8 bases between them. The CDR3 is made up of 12 amino acids. CDR3 sequence (DNA): TGTGCCAGCAGCTTTTTACAGTCTGAAGCTTTCTTT. This translates into CASSFLQSEAFF.

This clonotype was counted a few times. The chain combines TRBV3-1 with TRBJ2-7, with a weak D call TRBD1 (6 bases). CDR3 size: 14 residues. Germline V gives CDR1 LGHDT, CDR2 YNNKEL (reference sequence). Deletions cut 3 bases from V and 2 bases from J, with 11 bases between. This CDR3 is CASSHGGQTYEQYF. CDR3 bases: TGTGCCAGCAGCCATGGTGGACAGACCTACGAGCAGTACTTC.

This clonotype appeared many times. J is TRBJ2-3 and V is TRBV7-2; D is unresolved. This CDR3 has 14 residues. V was cut by 5 bases and J by 3 bases, with 12 bases left in between. Germline-derived CDR1 and CDR2 are SGHTA and FQGNSA. The CDR3 sequence: CASSPALGTDTQYF. DNA for the CDR3: TGTGCCAGCAGCCCGGCCTTGGGAACAGATACGCAGTATTTT.

This clonotype was found a few times. This rearrangement joins TRBV29-1 to TRBJ2-7; 7 nucleotides agree with TRBD2. Germline CDR1 SQVTM, CDR2 ANQGSEA. The CDR3 is 12 amino acids. The CDR3 DNA is TGCGGGGGGGGAGGGCCTTCCTACGAGCAGTACTTC. Protein: CGGGGPSYEQYF.

This clonotype appeared a few times. V and J are TRBV5-1 and TRBJ2-7, with D perhaps matching TRBD1 (6 bases). Germline V gives CDR1 SGHRS, CDR2 YFSETQ. V dropped 7 bases and J dropped 2 bases, with 13 bases sitting between them. This CDR3 is built from 13 residues. CDR3 amino acids: CASGQGNAYEQYF. In nucleotides, the CDR3 is TGCGCCAGCGGGCAGGGGAATGCCTACGAGCAGTACTTC.

This clonotype was seen at least ten times. One end of the junction fails to match germline, which may point to a read error. This sequence joins TRBV6-2 or TRBV6-3 and TRBJ1-2, with a tentative D call TRBD1 (6 bases). The germline V gene has CDR1 MNHEY and CDR2 SVGEGT. The CDR3 spans 11 residues. The CDR3 region is CASSYSTHREF. The CDR3 nucleotides are TGTGCCAGCAGTTACTCGACTCACAGGGAATTC.

The chain combines TRBV6-2 or TRBV6-3 with TRBJ2-3; 12 bases line up with TRBD2. CDR1 and CDR2 from the germline V gene are MNHEY and SVGEGT. J was trimmed by 4 bases and V by 6 bases; bases with no gene match: 5. The CDR3 totals 15 residues. This CDR3 is CASSRTSGVSDTQYF. For the CDR3, the DNA is TGTGCCAGCAGCCGGACTAGCGGGGTATCAGATACGCAGTATTTT.

This clonotype was seen more than once but under ten times. The V call is TRBV27, the J call TRBJ2-1, with a tentative D call TRBD1 (5 bases). The CDR3 is made up of 15 amino acids. In germline, CDR1 is MNHEY, CDR2 SMNVEV (reference sequence). V gave up 3 bases and J gave up 2 bases, with 11 bases separating them. CDR3 region: CASSLGRATYNEQFF. The CDR3, as DNA: TGTGCCAGCAGTTTGGGCAGGGCCACCTACAATGAGCAGTTCTTC.

This clonotype was found many times. The chain carries TRBV27 and TRBJ1-3; D unclear. The CDR3 is made up of 15 amino acids. V was shortened by 2 bases and J by 0 bases, with 8 bases between the two germline ends. The germline CDR1 and CDR2 sequences are MNHEY and SMNVEV (reference sequence). The CDR3 region is CASSLSGISGNTIYF. In DNA, the CDR3 is TGTGCCAGCAGTTTAAGTGGGATCTCTGGAAACACCATATATTTT.

This clonotype was seen at least ten times. This rearrangement joins TRBV7-2 to TRBJ2-7, with 7 bases identical to TRBD2. CDR1 and CDR2 (germline): SGHTA, FQGNSA. V was clipped by 1 base and J by 4 bases; unmatched bases: 10. The CDR3 length is 16 residues. The CDR3 DNA is TGTGCCAGCAGCTTAGGACTAGCTGGAATTGGGTACGAGCAGTACGTC. As protein: CASSLGLAGIGYEQYV.

This clonotype was found many times. The rearrangement links TRBV29-1 to TRBJ2-1; TRBD2 matches 11 bases. CDR3 size: 19 residues. The V and J ends lost 1 base and 8 bases, in that order; junction bases with no gene match: 19. Germline CDR1 is SQVTM and CDR2 is ANQGSEA. The CDR3 DNA is TGCAGCGTTGAAGGGATTTCTAGCGGGAGGTCTTGGTATGGCGATGAGCAGTTCTTC. Translated: CSVEGISSGRSWYGDEQFF.

In this sample, this clonotype turned up a few times. This chain links TRBV27 with TRBJ2-6; possibly TRBD1 for D (5 bases). The CDR3 contains 16 residues. The germline V gene encodes CDR1 MNHEY and CDR2 SMNVEV (reference sequence). V lost 6 bases and J lost 2, with 14 bases in between. The CDR3 DNA reads as TGTGCCAGCAGGAGCAGGGTGCCCGCTGGGGCCAACGTCCTGACTTTC. Translating gives CASRSRVPAGANVLTF.

Worth noting for this clonotype: The junction differs from germline at one of its ends, possibly a read error. CDR3 amino acids: CVSSPNSENIQYF. The CDR3 DNA reads TGTGTCAGCTCACCAAATTCCGAAAACATTCAGTACTTC. The chain carries TRBV18 and TRBJ2-4; D call uncertain. Germline V gene lookup returns CDR1 KGHSH and CDR2 LQKENI. The CDR3 consists of 13 residues.

V usage is TRBV9 and J usage is TRBJ2-7, with 10 bases that match TRBD2. Germline-derived CDR1 and CDR2 are SGDLS and YYNGEE. V trimming: 0 bases; J trimming: 3 bases; junction bases outside the gene matches: 0. This CDR3 has 14 residues. CDR3 protein: CASSVGLAGYEQYF. DNA for the CDR3: TGTGCCAGCAGCGTAGGACTAGCGGGCTACGAGCAGTACTTC.